This TCR beta chain was found in a study of CD8+ T cells in alopecia areata (dated by TCRdb to 2017 to 2018). For context, the study as a whole: The treated patients, all with moderate-to-severe alopecia areata, were enrolled in an open-label pilot trial of oral tofacitinib given at 5 to 10 mg twice daily. RNA was extracted with the PAXgene miRNA kit for fixed scalp, the miRNeasy kit for PBMCs, and the RNeasy kit for mouse skin. Patients on tofacitinib were biopsied at baseline and after 4 and 24 weeks of treatment, and several of the patients also had a later scalp biopsy. Human TCRbeta sequencing covered scalp tissue and sorted CD4+ and CD8+ peripheral blood T cells from patchy and totalis/universalis alopecia areata patients and healthy controls. Patients stayed on tofacitinib for 6 to 18 months and then had 6 months of follow-up off drug so that delayed response and recurrence could be assessed. TCRbeta CDR3 regions were amplified by immunoSEQ multiplex PCR using 35 Vbeta forward and 13 Jbeta reverse primers. Disease severity in treated patients was measured with the SALT score, which quantifies the percentage of affected scalp surface area. Scalp clonality was compared among normal scalp (n=4), patchy alopecia areata scalp (n=8), and alopecia totalis/universalis scalp (n=8). High-throughput TCRbeta sequencing was used to examine T cell clonal expansion in alopecia areata in both the C3H/HeJ mouse model and human patients.

According to the study, the label for this sample's time point signals: about 4 weeks on oral tofacitinib. The treatment or condition label on this specimen signifies: oral pan-JAK inhibitor, 5-10 mg twice daily. From alopecia areata patients, peripheral blood was collected along with lesional scalp punch biopsies. PBMCs were isolated by density centrifugation and stained for CD3, CD4 and CD8, after which CD4+ and CD8+ T cells were sorted on a FACSAria. On this clone itself: Its antigen is not yet known. No much larger clonotype is one base removed from it; base qualities were not supplied.

What the authors observed across the whole study: The treated cohort was small, with a single nonresponder, so links between baseline CD8+ expansion and response need larger studies. Scalp TCR repertoire analysis is complicated because resident alphabeta T cells in normal human skin are also sequenced, whereas mouse skin is dominated by gammadelta T cells. Compared with mice, TCR sequences shared between patients were less clear, possibly partly because of HLA diversity across the patient population. During tofacitinib treatment, many expanded lesional clones stuck around in both scalp and blood, and this persistence may partly explain why relapse happens after treatment is stopped. Scalp clonality and the number of expanded CD8+ clones among the top 100 scalp clones were significantly decreased by tofacitinib. Compared with normal scalp, lesional scalp, particularly in alopecia totalis/universalis, had higher clonality and more expanded CD8+ clones, which suggests antigenic drive.

Library creation used the immunoSEQ multiplex PCR assay. RNA was extracted from all samples and reverse transcribed into cDNA as template for TCR sequencing. First-strand cDNA was synthesized using SuperScript III with a 2:1 mix of oligo-dT and random hexamers. A synthetic immune receptor repertoire was used to assess amplification bias, and residual bias was removed computationally. In the source study's methods: Raw reads were preprocessed to remove errors, and CDR3 was defined according to IMGT conventions as the region from the conserved cysteine to phenylalanine. To get clonality, Shannon entropy was normalized by log2 of the number of productive unique TCRs and the result was subtracted from 1. CD4 or CD8 identity of scalp clones was inferred by cross-referencing scalp TCRbeta sequences with sorted blood CD4 and CD8 repertoires. Sourced from immuneACCESS, this table was stored by TCRdb with only in-frame sequences that have V and J called. A share of the clones is absent; for the studies checked, an unresolved V gene accounts for under half, and the remainder has no known explanation. The V and J calls and clone size are taken from that table; D and trimming were inferred from the DNA. Here the sample has some 150,000 clones; nearly 55% occur a single time. Together, the top ten hold approximately 15% of the sample.

Taken from cysteine to phenylalanine, the CDR3 has 15 residues. Just CDR3 DNA is preserved here, 45 bases in frame from base 1. The CDR1 and CDR2 encoded by the germline V gene (reference sequence) are PRHDT and FYEKMQ. Trimming removed 1 base from V and 5 bases from J; the gene matches leave 5 bases unexplained. This clonotype originated in a human donor with alopecia areata. The chain links TRBV13 with TRBJ2-7; TRBD1 matches 10 bases in the middle. This specimen was CD8+ T cells sorted from blood, taken at week 4, from a patient treated with tofacitinib. CDR3 loop: CASSLVGTGADEQYF. The nucleotide sequence reads as follows: TGTGCCAGCAGCTTAGTCGGGACAGGGGCGGACGAGCAGTACTTC.